This TCR beta chain was found in a study of post-analysis software for immune sequencing data. Note on this clonotype: Its cognate antigen is unknown.

The CDR3 sequence is 15 residues long. The junction had 13 bases not matched to a gene; V was cut back by 9 bases and J by 7 bases. The germline gives CDR1 MDHEN, CDR2 SYDVKM. Study results and caveats: Relative to controls, patients had about 5 TRBV segments at higher frequency, with TRBV5-6, TRBV5-1 and TRBV20-1 among these. F measure clustering grouped samples strongly by preparation batch. Normalized Chao1 diversity was significantly lower in multiple sclerosis patients than in controls.

Prepared libraries of TCR beta cDNA carried unique molecular identifiers. A population of roughly 0.85 to 10 million T cells gave rise to around 530,000 cDNA molecules. MiXCR, run by TCRdb on the PCR reads, gives a single entry per CDR3 protein. This table has fewer than 850,000 distinct CDR3 sequences, roughly 29% appearing once. What was sequenced was blood. The origin of this receptor is a girl aged 5-17 years with multiple sclerosis. The chain links TRBV28 to TRBJ2-1; 9 positions match TRBD1. CDR3 loop: CASKQWDREGNEQFF. The CDR3 DNA reads TGTGCCAGTAAACAATGGGACAGGGAGGGAAATGAGCAGTTCTTC.